This T cell receptor (beta chain) was sequenced for a study of CD8 T cells in ankylosing spondylitis. Study-level results: A CD8+ phenotype characterized the disease-linked clones, which were relatively rare in peripheral blood. Existing reports had already noted some motif variants in reactive arthritis synovial fluid and blood. It was reported that disease-linked clones were significantly enriched in matched ankylosing spondylitis synovial fluid. A TCR beta motif of roughly 8 highly homologous variants appeared characteristic of ankylosing spondylitis blood.

The authors made TCR beta libraries by quantitative 5'-RACE with molecular barcodes. TCRdb passed the 5' RACE reads through MiXCR, listing each CDR3 protein once. The table records fewer than 550,000 distinct CDR3 sequences, roughly 5% of them present only once. Trimming stripped 8 bases from V and 4 bases from J, with 15 bases between. The CDR3 contains 14 residues. This clonotype showed up many times. The antigen is not known. The TCR was taken from a male donor with ankylosing spondylitis. This chain uses TRBV12-3 or TRBV12-4 with TRBJ1-5, with a tentative D call TRBD1 (5 bases). Sample: blood, either unsorted or a sorted T cell fraction (not recorded which). The CDR3 sequence: CASCQNRGNQPQHF. The CDR3 bases are TGTGCCAGCTGCCAGAACCGGGGGAATCAGCCCCAGCATTTT.